The present T cell receptor beta chain was sequenced within a study of blood T cell repertoires in COVID-19. Between the trimmed V and J ends, which lost 1 base and 8 bases, there was a span of 14 bases. The CDR3 spans 14 residues. Per the germline V gene, CDR1 is LGHDT and CDR2 is YNNKEL (reference sequence). Original analysis: Amplification of reference gene primers provided the estimated nucleated cell counts. Assay: immunoSEQ multiplex PCR; the TCRdb copy retains only in-frame clones and omits some. V and J calls and clone size are copied from that table; D and trimming were computed from the DNA. The table shows tens of thousands of clones, with approximately 77% occurring only once.

Specimen: peripheral blood. The source is a woman aged 65 to 85 with acute or convalescent COVID-19. V usage is TRBV3-1 (or the pseudogene TRBV3-2) and J usage is TRBJ1-2; D is ambiguous. The CDR3 bases are TGTGCCAGCAGCCAAGTGGTCGAGACATTCGGCTACACCTTC. It translates to CASSQVVETFGYTF.